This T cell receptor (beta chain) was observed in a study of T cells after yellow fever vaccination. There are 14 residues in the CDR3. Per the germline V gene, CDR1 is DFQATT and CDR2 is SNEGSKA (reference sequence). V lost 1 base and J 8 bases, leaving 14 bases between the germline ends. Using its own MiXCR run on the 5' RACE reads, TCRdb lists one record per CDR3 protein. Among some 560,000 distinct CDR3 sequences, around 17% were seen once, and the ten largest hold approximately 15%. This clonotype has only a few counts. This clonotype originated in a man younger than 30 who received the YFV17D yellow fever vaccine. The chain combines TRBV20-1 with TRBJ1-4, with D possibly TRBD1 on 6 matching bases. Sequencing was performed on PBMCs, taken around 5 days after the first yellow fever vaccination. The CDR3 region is CSARGPRGNEKLFF. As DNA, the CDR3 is TGCAGTGCTAGAGGGCCCAGGGGTAACGAAAAACTGTTTTTT.